The T cell receptor (beta chain) described here comes from a study of molecular identifiers for immune sequencing clone quantification. TCRdb independently ran MiXCR on the PCR reads; one entry per CDR3 protein. The table includes hundreds of thousands of distinct CDR3 sequences, 24% detected once. The sample holds many counts of this clonotype. The TCR sequence derives from a human donor in good health. Some libraries in this study had Jurkat cell RNA spiked in. Sample: naive CD8+ T cells from blood, with Jurkat cell RNA spiked in. Regarding subset: FACS-sorted CD8+CD4-CCR7+CD45RA+ naive T cells.

CDR3: CATSRDQAWNTGELFF. CDR3 DNA: TGTGCCACCAGCAGAGATCAAGCGTGGAACACCGGGGAGCTGTTTTTT. The chain carries TRBV15 and TRBJ2-2; D uncertain. The CDR3 consists of 16 residues. Trimming cost V 0 bases and J 1 base, with 9 bases left between them. Germline V gene data show CDR1 as LNHNV and CDR2 as YYDKDF (reference sequence).